A selection of T cell receptor beta chains follows, all from one sample in a study of blood T cell repertoires in COVID-19. The repertoire was sequenced with immunoSEQ multiplex PCR; TCRdb's copy has only in-frame clones and lacks some. Altogether around 230,000 clones are present, approximately 85% being singletons, with the ten largest covering approximately 5%. Sequencing was carried out using peripheral blood. Every receptor here comes from a man aged 50-59 years with COVID-19, enrolled during active disease. Both conserved end residues are part of each CDR3. The D gene is left open where the match is weak. A clone size is listed for some rows: how often the clone was seen (once, few, many), or a class if it is expanded.

abundance: few; d_gene: .; v_gene: TRBV12-3/TRBV12-4; len: 13; j_gene: TRBJ1-2; CDR3nt: TGTGCCAGCAGTTTATCTGGCGGGAATGGCTACACCTTC; CDR3aa: CASSLSGGNGYTF
abundance: once; d_gene: TRBD1; v_gene: TRBV10-3; len: 14; j_gene: TRBJ1-1; CDR3nt: TGTGCCATCAGTGTAGACAGGGAGAACACTGAAGCTTTCTTT; CDR3aa: CAISVDRENTEAFF
abundance: .; d_gene: .; v_gene: TRBV4-1; len: 15; j_gene: TRBJ2-7; CDR3nt: TGCGCCAGCAGCGTAACACTGGGCCAGGGGTATGAGCAGTACTTC; CDR3aa: CASSVTLGQGYEQYF
abundance: .; d_gene: .; v_gene: TRBV5-5; len: 11; j_gene: TRBJ2-7; CDR3nt: TGTGCCAGCAGCCTTAATATCGAGCAGTACTTC; CDR3aa: CASSLNIEQYF
abundance: once; d_gene: .; v_gene: TRBV27; len: 16; j_gene: TRBJ1-3; CDR3nt: TGTGCCAGCAGTTTATCCGGGAGAAGCTCTGGAAACACCATATATTTT; CDR3aa: CASSLSGRSSGNTIYF
abundance: .; d_gene: TRBD2; v_gene: TRBV9; len: 15; j_gene: TRBJ2-3; CDR3nt: TGTGCCAGCAGCCTGAGCGGGGGGGTTGCAGATACGCAGTATTTT; CDR3aa: CASSLSGGVADTQYF
abundance: .; d_gene: .; v_gene: TRBV5-1; len: 15; j_gene: TRBJ2-2; CDR3nt: TGCGCCAGCGGGGCCCAGTCTTGGAACACCGGGGAGCTGTTTTTT; CDR3aa: CASGAQSWNTGELFF
abundance: .; d_gene: .; v_gene: TRBV6-5; len: 14; j_gene: TRBJ2-1; CDR3nt: TGTGCCAGCAGTACGGGACTCCGACAGAATGAGCAGTTCTTC; CDR3aa: CASSTGLRQNEQFF
abundance: .; d_gene: .; v_gene: TRBV7-9; len: 15; j_gene: TRBJ2-7; CDR3nt: TGTGCCAGCAGCTTACCCCAACGAGGAAACTACGAGCAGTACTTC; CDR3aa: CASSLPQRGNYEQYF
abundance: .; d_gene: .; v_gene: TRBV3-1/TRBV3-2; len: 14; j_gene: TRBJ1-2; CDR3nt: TGTGCCAGCAGCCAAAACGTGGGGGGGTCTGGCTACACCTTC; CDR3aa: CASSQNVGGSGYTF
abundance: .; d_gene: .; v_gene: TRBV7-2; len: 14; j_gene: TRBJ1-6; CDR3nt: TGTGCCAGCAGCCCGACGGTACAGAATTCACCCCTCCACTTT; CDR3aa: CASSPTVQNSPLHF
abundance: once; d_gene: .; v_gene: TRBV5-1; len: 15; j_gene: TRBJ2-1; CDR3nt: TGCGCCAGCAGCTTGAGGTTGACCCGAGGCAATGAGCAGTTCTTC; CDR3aa: CASSLRLTRGNEQFF
abundance: .; d_gene: TRBD1; v_gene: TRBV3-1/TRBV3-2; len: 16; j_gene: TRBJ1-3; CDR3nt: TGTGCCAGCAGCCAAGGGGACAGGGTATCTGGAAACACCATATATTTT; CDR3aa: CASSQGDRVSGNTIYF
abundance: .; d_gene: TRBD1; v_gene: TRBV7-9; len: 17; j_gene: TRBJ1-1; CDR3nt: TGTGCCAGCAGCTTAGGCATTTGGACAGGGGGGCAGGTTGTCGCTTTCTTT; CDR3aa: CASSLGIWTGGQVVAFF
abundance: .; d_gene: .; v_gene: TRBV28; len: 14; j_gene: TRBJ2-5; CDR3nt: TGTGCCAGCACCCTCTCGGGTTACCAAGAGACCCAGTACTTC; CDR3aa: CASTLSGYQETQYF
abundance: .; d_gene: .; v_gene: TRBV5-4; len: 11; j_gene: TRBJ2-1; CDR3nt: TGTGCCAGCAGCCTCGGACAAGAGCAGTTCTTC; CDR3aa: CASSLGQEQFF
abundance: .; d_gene: .; v_gene: TRBV19; len: 12; j_gene: TRBJ1-2; CDR3nt: TGTGCCAGTACAACAGCTAACTATGGCTACACCTTC; CDR3aa: CASTTANYGYTF
abundance: .; d_gene: TRBD2; v_gene: TRBV7-2; len: 16; j_gene: TRBJ2-5; CDR3nt: TGTGCCAGCAGCCCCGGGACTAGCGGGGGGCCGGAGACCCAGTACTTC; CDR3aa: CASSPGTSGGPETQYF
abundance: .; d_gene: TRBD1; v_gene: TRBV28; len: 14; j_gene: TRBJ2-7; CDR3nt: TGTGCCAGCAGTACGTTGACAGGGAATTACGAGCAGTACTTC; CDR3aa: CASSTLTGNYEQYF
abundance: .; d_gene: TRBD2; v_gene: TRBV4-2; len: 17; j_gene: TRBJ2-2; CDR3nt: TGTGCCAGCAGCCAAGCCCCAAGCGGGGTAAACACCGGGGAGCTGTTTTTT; CDR3aa: CASSQAPSGVNTGELFF
abundance: few; d_gene: .; v_gene: TRBV7-8; len: 16; j_gene: TRBJ1-6; CDR3nt: TGTGCCAGCAGCTTAGAGGCAGGGATGAATAATTCACCCCTCCACTTT; CDR3aa: CASSLEAGMNNSPLHF
abundance: .; d_gene: TRBD1; v_gene: TRBV25-1; len: 18; j_gene: TRBJ1-1; CDR3nt: TGTGCCAGCAGTGAATCCCAGTTGGGACAGGGGATGAACACTGAAGCTTTCTTT; CDR3aa: CASSESQLGQGMNTEAFF
abundance: .; d_gene: .; v_gene: TRBV5-1; len: 17; j_gene: TRBJ2-6; CDR3nt: TGCGCCAGCAGCTTGGCCCAACTCTTCTCTGGGGCCAACGTCCTGACTTTC; CDR3aa: CASSLAQLFSGANVLTF
abundance: .; d_gene: .; v_gene: TRBV15; len: 17; j_gene: TRBJ2-7; CDR3nt: TGTGCCACCAGCGGCTTCAGGGGCCCCACTCCCCAGGACGAGCAGTACTTC; CDR3aa: CATSGFRGPTPQDEQYF
abundance: .; d_gene: .; v_gene: TRBV4-2; len: 16; j_gene: TRBJ2-2; CDR3nt: TGTGCCAGCAGACAAGATCCGGGGTGGAACACCGGGGAGCTGTTTTTT; CDR3aa: CASRQDPGWNTGELFF
abundance: once; d_gene: TRBD1; v_gene: TRBV7-8; len: 16; j_gene: TRBJ2-2; CDR3nt: TGTGCCAGCAGCTTAAACAGGGGGCTTGGCACCGGGGAGCTGTTTTTT; CDR3aa: CASSLNRGLGTGELFF
abundance: .; d_gene: TRBD1; v_gene: TRBV30; len: 14; j_gene: TRBJ1-2; CDR3nt: TGTGCCTGGAGAGAGACAGGGGGGAGCTATGGCTACACCTTC; CDR3aa: CAWRETGGSYGYTF
abundance: .; d_gene: .; v_gene: TRBV10-2; len: 15; j_gene: TRBJ2-3; CDR3nt: TGCGCCAGCAGTGAGTCGCCCACTAGCACAGATACGCAGTATTTT; CDR3aa: CASSESPTSTDTQYF
abundance: once; d_gene: .; v_gene: TRBV3-1/TRBV3-2; len: 14; j_gene: TRBJ1-1; CDR3nt: TGTGCCAGCAGCATGGCAGGGGCCCGGGGTGAAGCTTTCTTT; CDR3aa: CASSMAGARGEAFF
abundance: few; d_gene: .; v_gene: TRBV11-2; len: 15; j_gene: TRBJ1-6; CDR3nt: TGTGCCAGCAGCCCTCTCGTTGCCTATAATTCACCCCTCCACTTT; CDR3aa: CASSPLVAYNSPLHF
abundance: .; d_gene: TRBD1; v_gene: TRBV3-1/TRBV3-2; len: 14; j_gene: TRBJ1-2; CDR3nt: TGTGCCAGCAGCCGGACAGGGTATAGGTATGGCTACACCTTC; CDR3aa: CASSRTGYRYGYTF
abundance: .; d_gene: .; v_gene: TRBV27; len: 13; j_gene: TRBJ2-3; CDR3nt: TGTGCCAGCAGGGGGACTGCGCCAGATACGCAGTATTTT; CDR3aa: CASRGTAPDTQYF
abundance: .; d_gene: .; v_gene: TRBV12-3/TRBV12-4; len: 13; j_gene: TRBJ2-2; CDR3nt: TGTGCCAGCAGTTTAAGGGGCACCGGGGAGCTGTTTTTT; CDR3aa: CASSLRGTGELFF
abundance: once; d_gene: .; v_gene: TRBV25-1; len: 13; j_gene: TRBJ2-7; CDR3nt: TGTGCCAGCAGGGGAGACCAAAAATACGAGCAGTACTTC; CDR3aa: CASRGDQKYEQYF
abundance: .; d_gene: TRBD2; v_gene: TRBV9; len: 17; j_gene: TRBJ2-5; CDR3nt: TGTGCCAGCAGCGTAGCGGGGGGGCTCTTCGGACAAGAGACCCAGTACTTC; CDR3aa: CASSVAGGLFGQETQYF
abundance: .; d_gene: TRBD1; v_gene: TRBV19; len: 15; j_gene: TRBJ2-5; CDR3nt: TGTGCCAGTAGTATCCAGGGGGCGCCCCGGGAGACCCAGTACTTC; CDR3aa: CASSIQGAPRETQYF
abundance: .; d_gene: .; v_gene: TRBV7-9; len: 17; j_gene: TRBJ2-6; CDR3nt: TGTGCCAGCAGCTTAGACAGGTTCCACTCTGGGGCCAACGTCCTGACTTTC; CDR3aa: CASSLDRFHSGANVLTF
abundance: few; d_gene: .; v_gene: TRBV9; len: 14; j_gene: TRBJ2-5; CDR3nt: TGTGCCAGCAGCCCACAGCCTCTTACGGAGACCCAGTACTTC; CDR3aa: CASSPQPLTETQYF
abundance: .; d_gene: .; v_gene: TRBV12-3/TRBV12-4; len: 13; j_gene: TRBJ1-6; CDR3nt: TGTGCCAGCAGTTCCAACCCTAGGTCACCCCTCCACTTT; CDR3aa: CASSSNPRSPLHF
abundance: .; d_gene: .; v_gene: TRBV20-1; len: 11; j_gene: TRBJ1-2; CDR3nt: TGCAGTGCTCCCTCAGGGGATGGCTACACCTTC; CDR3aa: CSAPSGDGYTF
abundance: .; d_gene: TRBD2; v_gene: TRBV20-1; len: 18; j_gene: TRBJ2-1; CDR3nt: TGCAGTGCTAGTCGGCGGGGGGGCTTTGGGCCGTCCTACAATGAGCAGTTCTTC; CDR3aa: CSASRRGGFGPSYNEQFF
abundance: .; d_gene: TRBD2; v_gene: TRBV4-1; len: 17; j_gene: TRBJ2-3; CDR3nt: TGCGCCAGCACGCACGGTCGCGCGGGGGGCCGTGGAGATACGCAGTATTTT; CDR3aa: CASTHGRAGGRGDTQYF